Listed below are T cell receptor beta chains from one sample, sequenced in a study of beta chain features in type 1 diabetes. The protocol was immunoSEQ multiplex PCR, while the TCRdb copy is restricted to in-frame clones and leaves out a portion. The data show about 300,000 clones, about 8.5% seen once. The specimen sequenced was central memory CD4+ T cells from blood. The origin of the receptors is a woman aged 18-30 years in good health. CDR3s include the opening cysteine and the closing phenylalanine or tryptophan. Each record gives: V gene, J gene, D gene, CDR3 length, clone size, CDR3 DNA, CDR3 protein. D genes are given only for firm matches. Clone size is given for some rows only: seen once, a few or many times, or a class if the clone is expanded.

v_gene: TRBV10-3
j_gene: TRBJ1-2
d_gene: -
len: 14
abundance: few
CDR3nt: TGTGCCATCAGTGAAGGTTCCAATTACTATGGCTACACCTTC
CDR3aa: CAISEGSNYYGYTF

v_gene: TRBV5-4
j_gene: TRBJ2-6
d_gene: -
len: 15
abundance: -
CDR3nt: TGTGCCAGCAGCTTGGGTTACTCTGGGGCCAACGTCCTGACTTTC
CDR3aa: CASSLGYSGANVLTF

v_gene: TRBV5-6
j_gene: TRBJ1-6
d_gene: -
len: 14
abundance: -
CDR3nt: TGTGCCAGCAGCTTGGCCCAAGGCTATTCACCCCTCCACTTT
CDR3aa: CASSLAQGYSPLHF

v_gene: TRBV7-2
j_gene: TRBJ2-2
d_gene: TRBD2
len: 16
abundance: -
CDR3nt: TGTGCCAGCAGCTTAGTAGCGGGGGGGAACACCGGGGAGCTGTTTTTT
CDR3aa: CASSLVAGGNTGELFF

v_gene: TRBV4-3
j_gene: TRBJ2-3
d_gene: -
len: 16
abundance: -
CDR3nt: TGCGCCAGCAGCCAAGACTCGGCGGGGGCCACAGATACGCAGTATTTT
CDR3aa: CASSQDSAGATDTQYF

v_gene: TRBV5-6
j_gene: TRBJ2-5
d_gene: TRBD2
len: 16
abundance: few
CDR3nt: TGTGCCAGCAGCTTAACTAGCGGGGGGCGAGGAGAGACCCAGTACTTC
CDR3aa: CASSLTSGGRGETQYF

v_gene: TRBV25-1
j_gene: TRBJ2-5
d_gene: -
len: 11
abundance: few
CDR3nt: TGTGCCAGCAGTCAAGGAGAGACCCAGTACTTC
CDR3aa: CASSQGETQYF

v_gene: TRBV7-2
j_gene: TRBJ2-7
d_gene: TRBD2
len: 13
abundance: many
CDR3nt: TGTGCCAGCAGCTCCGGACTAGCGGGAGAGCAGTACTTC
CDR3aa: CASSSGLAGEQYF

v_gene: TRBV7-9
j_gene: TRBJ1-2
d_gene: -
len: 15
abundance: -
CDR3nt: TGTGCCAGCAGTCTTAGTAGAGTAGCTAACTATGGCTACACCTTC
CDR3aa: CASSLSRVANYGYTF

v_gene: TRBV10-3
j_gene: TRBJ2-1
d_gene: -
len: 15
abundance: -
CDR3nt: TGTGCCATCAGTGAGGGGTCCAGCTCCTACAATGAGCAGTTCTTC
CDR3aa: CAISEGSSSYNEQFF

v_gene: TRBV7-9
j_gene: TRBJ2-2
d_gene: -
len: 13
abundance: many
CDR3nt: TGTGCCAGCAGCCAAACCGGCACCGGGGAGCTGTTTTTT
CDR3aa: CASSQTGTGELFF

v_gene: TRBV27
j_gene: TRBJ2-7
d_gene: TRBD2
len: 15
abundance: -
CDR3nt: TGTGCCAGCAGTTTTCGAGCGGGAGCTTCCTACGAGCAGTACTTC
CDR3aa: CASSFRAGASYEQYF

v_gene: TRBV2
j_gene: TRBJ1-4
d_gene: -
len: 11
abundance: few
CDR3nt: TGTGCCAGCACCGAAGACAGGCCTCTGTTTTTT
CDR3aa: CASTEDRPLFF

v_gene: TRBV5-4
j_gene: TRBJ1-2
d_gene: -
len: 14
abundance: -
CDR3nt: TGTGCCAGCAGCTCTTCGGGAACAGTATATGGCTACACCTTC
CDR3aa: CASSSSGTVYGYTF

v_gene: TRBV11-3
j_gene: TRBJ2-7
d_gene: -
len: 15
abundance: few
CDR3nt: TGTGCCAGCAGACCACGCCCGATGGAGCGGGACGAGCAGTACTTC
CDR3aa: CASRPRPMERDEQYF

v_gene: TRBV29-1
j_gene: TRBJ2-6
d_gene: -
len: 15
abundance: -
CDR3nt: TGCAGCGTTGTTGGCGGCCCCTCTGGGGCCAACGTCCTGACTTTC
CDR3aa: CSVVGGPSGANVLTF

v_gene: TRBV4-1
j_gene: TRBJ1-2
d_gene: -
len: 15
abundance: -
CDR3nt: TGCGCCAGCAGCCAAGATTTAGTACTGAACTATGGCTACACCTTC
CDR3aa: CASSQDLVLNYGYTF

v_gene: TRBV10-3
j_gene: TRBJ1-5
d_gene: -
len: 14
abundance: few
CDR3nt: TGTGCCATCAGCCCACAGGGAAGCAATCAGCCCCAGCATTTT
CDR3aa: CAISPQGSNQPQHF

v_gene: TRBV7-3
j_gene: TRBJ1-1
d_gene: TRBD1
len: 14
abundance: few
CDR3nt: TGTGCCAGCAGCCCGGACAGGGGGAACACTGAAGCTTTCTTT
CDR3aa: CASSPDRGNTEAFF

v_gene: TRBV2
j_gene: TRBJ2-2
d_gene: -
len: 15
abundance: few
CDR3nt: TGTGCCAGCAGTGAAACGACGGAGAACACCGGGGAGCTGTTTTTT
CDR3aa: CASSETTENTGELFF

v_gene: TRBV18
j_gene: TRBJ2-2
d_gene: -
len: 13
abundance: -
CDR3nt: TGTGCCAGCTCACCTTCGAACACCGGGGAGCTGTTTTTT
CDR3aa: CASSPSNTGELFF

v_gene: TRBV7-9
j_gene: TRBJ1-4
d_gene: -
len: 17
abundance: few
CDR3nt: TGTGCCAGCAGCTTGTCGACAGGTTGGGGCGGTAATGAAAAACTGTTTTTT
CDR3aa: CASSLSTGWGGNEKLFF

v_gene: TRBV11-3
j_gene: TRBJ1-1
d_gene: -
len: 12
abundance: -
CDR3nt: TGTGCCAGCAGCTGGAGATACACTGAAGCTTTCTTT
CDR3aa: CASSWRYTEAFF

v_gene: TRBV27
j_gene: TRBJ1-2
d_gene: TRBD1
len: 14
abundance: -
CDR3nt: TGTGCCAGCAGTACGGGGACAGGAGAGGGAGGCTACACCTTC
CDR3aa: CASSTGTGEGGYTF

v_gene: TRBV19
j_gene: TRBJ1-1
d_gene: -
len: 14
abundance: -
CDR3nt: TGTGCCAGTACCGATCGGGGCCTCAGGGTAGGAGCTTTCTTT
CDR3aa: CASTDRGLRVGAFF

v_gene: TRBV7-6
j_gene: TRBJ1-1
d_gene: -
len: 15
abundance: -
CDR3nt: TGTGCCAGCAGCTTAACGACAGCCCGTAACACTGAAGCTTTCTTT
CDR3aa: CASSLTTARNTEAFF

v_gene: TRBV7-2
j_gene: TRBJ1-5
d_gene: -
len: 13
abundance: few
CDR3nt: TGTGCCAGCAGCTTAGGGGGATCTCAGCCCCAGCATTTT
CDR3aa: CASSLGGSQPQHF

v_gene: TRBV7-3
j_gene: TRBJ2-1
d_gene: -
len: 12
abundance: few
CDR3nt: TGTGCCAGCAGCTTACAGTGGAATGAGCAGTTCTTC
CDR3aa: CASSLQWNEQFF

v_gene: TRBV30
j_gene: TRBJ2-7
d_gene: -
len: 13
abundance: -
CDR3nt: TGTGCCTGGGGAAACCAGGGATACTACGAGCAGTACTTC
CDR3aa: CAWGNQGYYEQYF

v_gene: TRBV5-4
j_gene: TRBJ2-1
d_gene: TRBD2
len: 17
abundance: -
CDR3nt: TGTGCCAGCAGCTTGGGAGGGCGACTAGCAGACAGCAATGAGCAGTTCTTC
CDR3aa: CASSLGGRLADSNEQFF

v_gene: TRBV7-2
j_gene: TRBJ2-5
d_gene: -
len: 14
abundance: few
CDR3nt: TGTGCCAGCAGCTCCCGGAAACTTCAAGAGACCCAGTACTTC
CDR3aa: CASSSRKLQETQYF

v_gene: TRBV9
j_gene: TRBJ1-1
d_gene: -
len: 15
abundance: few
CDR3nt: TGTGCCAGCAGCGCAAGACAGGAAGGGGACACTGAAGCTTTCTTT
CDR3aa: CASSARQEGDTEAFF

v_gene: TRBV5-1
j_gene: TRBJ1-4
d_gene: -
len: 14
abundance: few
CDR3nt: TGCGCCAGCAGCTTGGAGCAGGGTGGCGAAAAACTGTTTTTT
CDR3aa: CASSLEQGGEKLFF

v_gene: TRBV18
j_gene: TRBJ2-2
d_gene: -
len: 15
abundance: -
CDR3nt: TGTGCCAGCTCACTTTATAACTTGGACACCGGGGAGCTGTTTTTT
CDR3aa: CASSLYNLDTGELFF

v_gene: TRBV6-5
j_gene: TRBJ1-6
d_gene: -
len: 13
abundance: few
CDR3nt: TGTGCCAGCAGTTACGAGGGTGGGTCACCCCTCCACTTT
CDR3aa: CASSYEGGSPLHF

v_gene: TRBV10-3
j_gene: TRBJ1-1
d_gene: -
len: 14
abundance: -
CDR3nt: TGTGCCATCAGTGATGGGGGGGTAAACACTGAAGCTTTCTTT
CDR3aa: CAISDGGVNTEAFF

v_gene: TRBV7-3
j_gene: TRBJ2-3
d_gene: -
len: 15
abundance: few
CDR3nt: TGTGCCAGCAGCTTAATTAGGACTACAACGGATACGCAGTATTTT
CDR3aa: CASSLIRTTTDTQYF

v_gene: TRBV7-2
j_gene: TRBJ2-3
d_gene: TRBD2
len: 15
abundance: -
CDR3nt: TGTGCCAGCAGCGCGACTCCAGCGGGGGCAGATACGCAGTATTTT
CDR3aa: CASSATPAGADTQYF

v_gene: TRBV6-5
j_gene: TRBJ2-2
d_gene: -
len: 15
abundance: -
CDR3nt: TGTGCCAGCAGTCGAAACCCCGATAACACCGGGGAGCTGTTTTTT
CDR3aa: CASSRNPDNTGELFF

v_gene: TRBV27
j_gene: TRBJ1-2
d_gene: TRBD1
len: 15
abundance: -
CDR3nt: TGTGCCAGCGCAAAACCGGGACAGGGTGTAATTGGCTACACCTTC
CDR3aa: CASAKPGQGVIGYTF

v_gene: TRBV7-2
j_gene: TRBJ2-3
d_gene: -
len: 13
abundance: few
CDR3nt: TGTGCCAGCAGCTTATATACGGGCGATACGCAGTATTTT
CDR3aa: CASSLYTGDTQYF

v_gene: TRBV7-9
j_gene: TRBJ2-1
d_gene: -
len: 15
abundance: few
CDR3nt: TGTGCCAGCAGCCTCAACAGATGGGCCTACAATGAGCAGTTCTTC
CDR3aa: CASSLNRWAYNEQFF

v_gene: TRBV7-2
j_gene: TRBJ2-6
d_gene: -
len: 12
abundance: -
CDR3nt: TGTGCCAGCAGCTGGGGGACCAACGTCCTGACTTTC
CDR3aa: CASSWGTNVLTF

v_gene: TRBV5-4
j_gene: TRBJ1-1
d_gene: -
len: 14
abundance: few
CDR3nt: TGTGCCAGCAGCACTACAGGACTGAACACTGAAGCTTTCTTT
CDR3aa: CASSTTGLNTEAFF

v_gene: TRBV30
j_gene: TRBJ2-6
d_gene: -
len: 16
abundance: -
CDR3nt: TGTGCCTGGAGCTTCCGTGGGGCGGGAGGGGCCAACGTCCTGACTTTC
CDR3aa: CAWSFRGAGGANVLTF

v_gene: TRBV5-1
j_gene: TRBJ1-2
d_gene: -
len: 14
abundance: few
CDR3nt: TGCGCCAGCAGCCCAGGGACAACCTTCTATGGCTACACCTTC
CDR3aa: CASSPGTTFYGYTF

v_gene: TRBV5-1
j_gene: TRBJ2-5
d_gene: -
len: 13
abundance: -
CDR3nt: TGCGCCAGCAGCTCCCAGGGCGGCGAGACCCAGTACTTC
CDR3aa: CASSSQGGETQYF

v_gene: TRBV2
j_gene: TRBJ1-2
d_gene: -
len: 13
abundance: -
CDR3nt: TGTGCCAGCAGTGGCCTGAAAGACTATGGCTACACCTTC
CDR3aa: CASSGLKDYGYTF

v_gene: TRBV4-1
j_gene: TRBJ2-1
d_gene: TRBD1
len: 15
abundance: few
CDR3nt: TGCGCCAGCAGTCCCGGGACAGAGGCCTACAATGAGCAGTTCTTC
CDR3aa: CASSPGTEAYNEQFF

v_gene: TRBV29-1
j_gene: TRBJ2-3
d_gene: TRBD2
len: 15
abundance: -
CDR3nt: TGCAGCGCTCGGGGACTAGCGGGTCCCACAGATACGCAGTATTTT
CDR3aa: CSARGLAGPTDTQYF

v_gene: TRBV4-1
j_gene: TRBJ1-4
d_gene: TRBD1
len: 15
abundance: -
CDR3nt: TGCGCCAGCAGCCGGACCGGGACAGGGAATGAAAAACTGTTTTTT
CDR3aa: CASSRTGTGNEKLFF